This T cell receptor (beta chain) comes out of a study of blood T cell repertoires in COVID-19. Germline CDR1 is SGHRS and CDR2 is YFSETQ. This CDR3 contains 16 residues. V was cut by 0 bases and J by 3 bases, with 12 bases left in between. Clones were read by immunoSEQ multiplex PCR, and TCRdb kept only the in-frame ones, dropping some. The sample gives 150,000 to 200,000 clones, about 80% of which show up once; approximately 22% is in the top ten. The J gene is TRBJ2-2, the V gene TRBV5-1; D possibly corresponds to TRBD1 (6 bases). The TCR was taken from a woman of 80 years or more with acute or convalescent COVID-19. Sequenced: peripheral blood. Here the CDR3 DNA reads TGCGCCAGCAGCTTGGAGGGGGTTATGCACACCGGGGAGCTGTTTTTT. This sequence encodes CASSLEGVMHTGELFF.